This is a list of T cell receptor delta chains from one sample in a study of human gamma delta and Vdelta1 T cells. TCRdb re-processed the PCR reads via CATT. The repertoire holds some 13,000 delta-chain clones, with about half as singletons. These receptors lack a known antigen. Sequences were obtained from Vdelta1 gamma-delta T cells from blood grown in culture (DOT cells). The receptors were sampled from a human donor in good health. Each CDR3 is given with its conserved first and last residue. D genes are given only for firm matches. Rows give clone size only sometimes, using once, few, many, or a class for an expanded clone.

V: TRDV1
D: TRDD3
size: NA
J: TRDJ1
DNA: TGTGCTCTTGGTACCCCCTACCGGGGGATATTAGCCGATAAACTCATCTTT
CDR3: CALGTPYRGILADKLIF

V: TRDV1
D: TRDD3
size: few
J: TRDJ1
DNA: TGTGCTCTTGGGGAACTGAGGAGGCCTTCCTCGGGCCCACAGGTACTGGGGGATACTATCGCCGATAAACTCATCTTT
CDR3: CALGELRRPSSGPQVLGDTIADKLIF

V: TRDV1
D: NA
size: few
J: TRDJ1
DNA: TGTGCTCTTGGGGGGTCCGCTTCCCTCACGGGCTTTTACACCGATAAACTCATCTTT
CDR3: CALGGSASLTGFYTDKLIF

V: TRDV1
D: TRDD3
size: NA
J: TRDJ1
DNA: TGTGCTCTTGGGCCCTGGGGGACCCCCTACACCGATAAACTCATCTTT
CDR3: CALGPWGTPYTDKLIF

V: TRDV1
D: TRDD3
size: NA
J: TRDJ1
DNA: TGTGCTCTTGGGGAACGTCCCCTTGGGGGATACACCGATAAACTCATCTTT
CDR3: CALGERPLGGYTDKLIF

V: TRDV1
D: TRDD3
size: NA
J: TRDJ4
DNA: TGTGCTCTTGGGGAACTAGGTGGAGCTTCGGACGCTGGGGGATACGAAACCCTGATCTTT
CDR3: CALGELGGASDAGGYETLIF

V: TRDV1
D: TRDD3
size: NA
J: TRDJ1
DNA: TGTGCTCTTGGGGATGAACCCAACTTGGGGGATACGCGAAGGACGCCCGATAAACTCATCTTT
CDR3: CALGDEPNLGDTRRTPDKLIF

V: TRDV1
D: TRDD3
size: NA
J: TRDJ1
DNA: TGTGCTCTTGGGGGAGATGGGGGATACTCTTGGTACACCGATAAACTCATCTTT
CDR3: CALGGDGGYSWYTDKLIF

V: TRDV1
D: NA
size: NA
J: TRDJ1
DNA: TGTGCTCTTGGGACAGCTTTCCGTGCTGGGGCTTGGACCGATAAACTCATCTTT
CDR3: CALGTAFRAGAWTDKLIF

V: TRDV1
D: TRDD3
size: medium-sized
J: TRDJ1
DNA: TGTGCTCTTGGGGAACCGCTCCCCTCAAAGACTGGGGGATGGACAACCGATAAACTCATCTTT
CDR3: CALGEPLPSKTGGWTTDKLIF

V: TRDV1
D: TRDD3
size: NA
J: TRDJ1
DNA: TGTGCTCTTGGGGAACCCCAGGTACTGGGGGATTCCCCTTACACCGATAAACTCATCTTT
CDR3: CALGEPQVLGDSPYTDKLIF

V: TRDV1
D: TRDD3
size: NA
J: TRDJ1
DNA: TGTGCTCTTGGGGAAATATACCCTAAGGATACGCGCCTACCCCCGACAAAACTCATCTTT
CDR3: CALGEIYPKDTRLPPTKLIF

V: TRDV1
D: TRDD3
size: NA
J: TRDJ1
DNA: TGTGCTCTTGGGGAACAGATTAGGTCCCCCTGGGGGATACCGAGTTGGCCCGATAAACTCATCTTT
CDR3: CALGEQIRSPWGIPSWPDKLIF

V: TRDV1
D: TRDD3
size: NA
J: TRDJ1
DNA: TGTGCTCTTGGGGAACCTGGGACTCCGGGGTACTGGGGGAACTGGTACACCGATAAACTCATCTTT
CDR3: CALGEPGTPGYWGNWYTDKLIF

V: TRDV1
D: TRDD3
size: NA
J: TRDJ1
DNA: TGTGCTCTTGGGGAACTAGTGATGGGCCCCGTTTATACTGGGGGATCCCCGGGCACCGATAAACTCATCTTT
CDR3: CALGELVMGPVYTGGSPGTDKLIF

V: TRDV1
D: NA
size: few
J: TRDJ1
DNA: TGTGCTCTTGGGGAAAGGGGGACCTACAACCGGGGGTTAACCTTCGATAAACTCATCTTT
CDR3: CALGERGTYNRGLTFDKLIF

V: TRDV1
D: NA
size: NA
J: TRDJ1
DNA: TGTGCTCTTGGGGTCCGGCCTTCCCGGAGGAACACCGATAAACTCATCTTT
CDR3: CALGVRPSRRNTDKLIF

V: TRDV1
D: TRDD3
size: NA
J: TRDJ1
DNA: TGTGCTCTTGGGGAACGTCCTCGGCATAAGTGGGGGACATACACCGATAAACTCATCTTT
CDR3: CALGERPRHKWGTYTDKLIF

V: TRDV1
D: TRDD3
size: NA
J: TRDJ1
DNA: TGTGCTCTTGGGGAACTCCCCGGAGGTCTACCCTCCCGCTACTGGGGGATGAACAACGTCCCCGATAAACTCATCTTT
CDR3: CALGELPGGLPSRYWGMNNVPDKLIF

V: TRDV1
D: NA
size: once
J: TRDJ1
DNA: TGTGCTCTTGGGGAGAATGGGGGTTTAAAACTCATCTTT
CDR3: CALGENGGLKLIF

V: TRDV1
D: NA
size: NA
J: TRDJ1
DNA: TGTGCTCTTGGGGAAGGACCTTCCCACATCCTAGTACTGGGAGAAAGGGGTGATAAACTCATCTTT
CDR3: CALGEGPSHILVLGERGDKLIF

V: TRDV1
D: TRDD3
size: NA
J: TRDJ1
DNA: TGTGCTCTTGGGGAGCGAACCCGTACTGGGGGATACGAATCCCCAATCCAGGGCGATAAACTCATCTTT
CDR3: CALGERTRTGGYESPIQGDKLIF

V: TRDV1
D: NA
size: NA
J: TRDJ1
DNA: TGTGCTCTTGGGCAGTTTATCCCGTACCTAGGGGGTTCTCCCGATAAACTCATCTTT
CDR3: CALGQFIPYLGGSPDKLIF

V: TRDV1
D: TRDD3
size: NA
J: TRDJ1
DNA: TGTGCTCTTGGGGGAAGTCCCAGCGCAACCCTTCTACTGGGGGATGTCACCGATAAACTCATCTTT
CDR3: CALGGSPSATLLLGDVTDKLIF

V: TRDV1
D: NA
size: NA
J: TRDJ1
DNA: TGTGCTCTTGGGGAAATGGGGGCTGGGACCGATAAACTCATCTTT
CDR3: CALGEMGAGTDKLIF

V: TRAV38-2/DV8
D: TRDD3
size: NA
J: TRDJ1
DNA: TGTGCTTATAGGAGCGCGGTTCCCTGGGGGTCGTACACCGATAAACTCATCTTT
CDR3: CAYRSAVPWGSYTDKLIF

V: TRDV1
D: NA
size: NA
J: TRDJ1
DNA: TGTGCTCTTGGGGGCAATTCTACTGGCGGGAGGGTTACCGATAAACTCATCTTT
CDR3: CALGGNSTGGRVTDKLIF

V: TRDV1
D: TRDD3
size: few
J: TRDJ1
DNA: TGTGCTCTTGGGGTCCCGGGCCTTCTACCGCGGCGACTGGGGGAACCTAAGGGGTACACAGATAAACTCATCTTT
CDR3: CALGVPGLLPRRLGEPKGYTDKLIF

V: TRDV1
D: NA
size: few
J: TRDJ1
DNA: TGTGCTCTTGGGGAAAATGGTCTTTCCCTCACGCCGTACACCGATAAACTCATCTTT
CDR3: CALGENGLSLTPYTDKLIF

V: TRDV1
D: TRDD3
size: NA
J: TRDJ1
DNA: TGTGCTCTTGGGGTAACTGGGGGAGGGTACACCGATAAACTCATCTTT
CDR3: CALGVTGGGYTDKLIF

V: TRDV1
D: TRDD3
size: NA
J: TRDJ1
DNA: TGTGCTCTTGGGGAAATTTTTCCTCCCCGTGCTGGGGGGTCGTCCGATAAACTCATCTTT
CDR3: CALGEIFPPRAGGSSDKLIF

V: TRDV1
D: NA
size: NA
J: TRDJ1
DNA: TGTGCTCTTGGGGAACTCGGGGGAGTCGTACGGGGTCAAGCGTACACCGATAAACTCATCTTT
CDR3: CALGELGGVVRGQAYTDKLIF

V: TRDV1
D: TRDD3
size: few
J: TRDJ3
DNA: TGTGCTCTTGGGGGCCTCAACGGGGGATACATCCCCTGGGACACCCGACAGATGTTTTTC
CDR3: CALGGLNGGYIPWDTRQMFF

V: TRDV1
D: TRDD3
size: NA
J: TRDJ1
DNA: TGTGCTCTTAAAAATTGGTACTGGGGGACGAACGATAAACTCATCTTT
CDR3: CALKNWYWGTNDKLIF

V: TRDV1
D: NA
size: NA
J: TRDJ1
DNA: TGTGCTCTTGGGGATGTCCGGCCAACCTACCCCCTCTTTTACACCGATAAACTCATCTTT
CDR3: CALGDVRPTYPLFYTDKLIF

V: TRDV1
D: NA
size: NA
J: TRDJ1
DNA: TGTGCTCTTGGGGACCCAATTCCCCCCTGTCAACTCATCTTT
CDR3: CALGDPIPPCQLIF

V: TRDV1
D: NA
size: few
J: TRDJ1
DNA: TGTGCTCTTGGGGAACTTAAGTCCAGGGTGGAAAAATACACCGATAAACTCATCTTT
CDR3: CALGELKSRVEKYTDKLIF

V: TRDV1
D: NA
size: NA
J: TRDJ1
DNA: TGTGCTCTTCCCCTTTTTTCCGCGTACCACCTTTCCGCGTACACCGATAAACTCATCTTT
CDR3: CALPLFSAYHLSAYTDKLIF

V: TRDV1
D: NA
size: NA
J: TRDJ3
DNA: TGTGCTCTTGGGGAAACGCGGGGGGTCAGCTCCTGGGACACCCGACAGATGTTTTTC
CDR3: CALGETRGVSSWDTRQMFF

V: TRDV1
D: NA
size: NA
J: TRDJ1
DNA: TGTGCTCTTGGGAAGTTCCAGCGAACCACGTACACCGATAAACTCATCTTT
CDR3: CALGKFQRTTYTDKLIF

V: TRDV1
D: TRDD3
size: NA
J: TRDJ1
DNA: TGTGCTCTTGGGGAACCAGTGTACTGGGGGTCGTACACCGATAAACTCATCTTT
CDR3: CALGEPVYWGSYTDKLIF

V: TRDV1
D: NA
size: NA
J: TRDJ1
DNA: TGTGCTCTTGTTCGCTACGGGGAGTACTGGGTCCCATTTGGCCGGACCAAAAACACCGATAAACTCATCTTT
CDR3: CALVRYGEYWVPFGRTKNTDKLIF

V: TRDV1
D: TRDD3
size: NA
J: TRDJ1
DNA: TGTGCTCTTGGGGAACTAGTCCCCTTAATACTGGGGGAAGACTTGTACACCGATAAACTCATCTTT
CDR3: CALGELVPLILGEDLYTDKLIF

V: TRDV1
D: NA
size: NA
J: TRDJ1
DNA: TGTGCTCTTGGGCAAAAGTGGAGAATTTCCCGGGGGACCCACACCGATAAACTCATCTTT
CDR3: CALGQKWRISRGTHTDKLIF

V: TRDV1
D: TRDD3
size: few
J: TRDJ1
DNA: TGTGCTCTTGGGGAACTTCCTATCGGTGCTGGGGGAACCGATAAACTCATCTTT
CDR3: CALGELPIGAGGTDKLIF

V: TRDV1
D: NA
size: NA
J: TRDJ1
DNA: TGTGCTCTTGGGGATCGGCCTTCCTTTTATCAGGGGATAATTCCCGATAAACTCATCTTT
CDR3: CALGDRPSFYQGIIPDKLIF

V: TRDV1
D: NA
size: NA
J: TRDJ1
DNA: TGTGCTCTTGGGTCACTTCCGACGGGAGCCGATAAACTCATCTTT
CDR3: CALGSLPTGADKLIF

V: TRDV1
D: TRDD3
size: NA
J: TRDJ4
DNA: TGTGCTCTTGGGGTTTCACCTCCTCCTAAACCCCCTGGGGGATACCGGGCGACTGGGCCCCTGATCTTT
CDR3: CALGVSPPPKPPGGYRATGPLIF

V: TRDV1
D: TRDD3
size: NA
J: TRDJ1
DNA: TGTGCTCTTGGGGGACCCGGGGGGATACGCCTTACCGATAAACTCATCTTT
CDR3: CALGGPGGIRLTDKLIF

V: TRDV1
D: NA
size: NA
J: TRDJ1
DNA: NA
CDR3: CALGEMIFGTGGYVGPLSRIIF

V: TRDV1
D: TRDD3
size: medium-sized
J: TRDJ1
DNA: TGTGCTCTTGGGGAAAGAAGGCCGAGTTTAGCTTCCTGGGGGATACGCGCCGATAAACTCATCTTT
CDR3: CALGERRPSLASWGIRADKLIF

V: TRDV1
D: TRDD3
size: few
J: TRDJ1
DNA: TGTGCTCTTGGGGAACTAGCTGGTTTCCTACACGGGGTACTGGGGGAATACACCGATAAACTCATCTTT
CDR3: CALGELAGFLHGVLGEYTDKLIF

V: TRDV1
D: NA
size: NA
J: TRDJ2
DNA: TGTGCTCTTGGGCAAAACTTACAGCTGGGGACCGACGTGACAGCACAACTCTTCTTT
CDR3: CALGQNLQLGTDVTAQLFF

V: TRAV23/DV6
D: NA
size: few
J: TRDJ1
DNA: TGTGCAGCAAGCCGGGCCGTCCTACGGTCGTACACCGATAAACTCATCTTT
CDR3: CAASRAVLRSYTDKLIF

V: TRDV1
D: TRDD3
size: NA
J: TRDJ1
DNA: TGTGCTCTTGGGGTCCCAGGCTCTTTCCCCCGTACTGGGGGATACAGGCGGACCGATAAACTCATCTTT
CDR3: CALGVPGSFPRTGGYRRTDKLIF

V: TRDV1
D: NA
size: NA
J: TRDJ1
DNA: TGTGCTCTTGGGGAAGATGACCCCTCGCGAGCTGGGGCCGATAAACTCATCTTT
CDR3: CALGEDDPSRAGADKLIF

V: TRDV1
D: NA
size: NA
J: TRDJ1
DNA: TGTGCTCTTGGGGTTCCCAGGAGTCCTACTTGGGACGACACCGATAAACTCATCTTT
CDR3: CALGVPRSPTWDDTDKLIF

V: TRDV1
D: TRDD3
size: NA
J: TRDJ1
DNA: TGTGCTCTTGGGGGGTCCTCCGCTACGTTCGTTTCTACTGGGGACCCAAAACCTTACACCGATAAACTCATCTTT
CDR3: CALGGSSATFVSTGDPKPYTDKLIF

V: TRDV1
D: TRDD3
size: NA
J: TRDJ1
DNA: TGTGCTCTTGGGGTAGTGCGGGGGATACGCATCGGTACCGATAAACTCATCTTT
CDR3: CALGVVRGIRIGTDKLIF

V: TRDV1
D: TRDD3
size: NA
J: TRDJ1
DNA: TGTGCTCTTGGGGAACTAATCCCTGAGTACTGGGGGATCGGTCTACGCACCGATAAACTCATCTTT
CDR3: CALGELIPEYWGIGLRTDKLIF